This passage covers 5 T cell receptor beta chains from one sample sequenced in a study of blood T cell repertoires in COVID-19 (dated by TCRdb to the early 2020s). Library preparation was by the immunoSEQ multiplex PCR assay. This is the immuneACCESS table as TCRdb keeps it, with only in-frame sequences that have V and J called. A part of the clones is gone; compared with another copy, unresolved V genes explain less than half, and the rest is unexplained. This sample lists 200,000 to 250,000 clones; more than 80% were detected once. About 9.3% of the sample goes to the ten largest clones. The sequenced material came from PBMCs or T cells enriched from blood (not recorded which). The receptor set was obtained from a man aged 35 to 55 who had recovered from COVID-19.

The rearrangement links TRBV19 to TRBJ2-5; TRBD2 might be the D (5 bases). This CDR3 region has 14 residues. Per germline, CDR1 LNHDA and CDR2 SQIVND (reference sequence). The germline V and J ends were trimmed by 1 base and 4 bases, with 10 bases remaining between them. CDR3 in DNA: TGTGCCAGTAGTATAGGACTATTTAGAGAGACCCAGTACTTC. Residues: CASSIGLFRETQYF.

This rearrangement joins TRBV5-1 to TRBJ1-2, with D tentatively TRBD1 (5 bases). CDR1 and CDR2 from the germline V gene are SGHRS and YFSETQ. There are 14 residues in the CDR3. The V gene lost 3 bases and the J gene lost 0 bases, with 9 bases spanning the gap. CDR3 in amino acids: CASSSGHANYGYTF. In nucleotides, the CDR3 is TGCGCCAGCAGCTCCGGACACGCTAACTATGGCTACACCTTC.

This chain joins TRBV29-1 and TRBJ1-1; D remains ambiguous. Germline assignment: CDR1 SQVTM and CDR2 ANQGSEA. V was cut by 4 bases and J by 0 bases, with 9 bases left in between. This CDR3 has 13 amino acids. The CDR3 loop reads CSVGPGLNTEAFF. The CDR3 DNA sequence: TGCAGCGTTGGCCCAGGCTTGAACACTGAAGCTTTCTTT.

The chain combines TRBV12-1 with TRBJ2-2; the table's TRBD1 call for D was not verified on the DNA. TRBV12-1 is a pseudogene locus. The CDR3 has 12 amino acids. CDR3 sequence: CASLREAGELFF. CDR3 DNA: TGTGCCAGCCTCAGGGAAGCCGGGGAGCTGTTTTTT.

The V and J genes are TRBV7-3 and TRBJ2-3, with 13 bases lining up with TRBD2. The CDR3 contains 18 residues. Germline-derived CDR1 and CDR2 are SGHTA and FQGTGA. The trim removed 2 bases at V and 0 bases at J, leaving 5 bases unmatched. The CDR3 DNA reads TGTGCCAGCAGCTTAGGGACTAGCGGGGCCCGCAGCACAGATACGCAGTATTTT. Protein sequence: CASSLGTSGARSTDTQYF.